This TCR beta chain was sequenced for a study of T cells in Graves' hyperthyroidism and ophthalmopathy. Findings and caveats of the study: The authors' 13 V-J model separated ophthalmopathy from stable hyperthyroidism.

The study enrolled patients aged 18 to 65 with newly diagnosed hyperthyroidism of under 2 months' duration. Worth noting for this clonotype: The antigen is not known.

Template material for amplifying TCR beta CDR3 regions consisted of RNA transcripts. In the first-round RT-PCR of the TCR CDR3, the HTBI primer set was used. TCRdb analysed the multiplex PCR reads with MiXCR anew, one entry per CDR3 protein. Among 350,000 to 450,000 distinct CDR3 sequences listed, approximately 13% were seen once. The specimen sequenced was blood. The sequence was obtained from a woman aged 60 to 75 with Graves' hyperthyroidism.

For the CDR3, the DNA is TGCGCCAGCAGCTTAAGACTGGACTACTACGAGCAGTACTTC. Translation: CASSLRLDYYEQYF. This chain links TRBV5-1 with TRBJ2-7; D possibly corresponds to TRBD2 (6 bases). Per germline, CDR1 SGHRS and CDR2 YFSETQ. CDR3 length equals 14 residues. Trimming stripped 2 bases from V and 3 bases from J, with 12 bases between. Filled out from reference TRBV5-1 and TRBJ2-7, the complete variable domain reads KAGVTQTPRYLIKTRGQQVTLSCSPISGHRSVSWYQQTPGQGLQFLFEYFSETQRNKGNFPGRFSGRQFSNSRSEMNVSTLELGDSALYLCASSLRLDYYEQYFGPGTRLTVT.